The 30 T cell receptor beta chains below come from one sample, sequenced in a study of T cell changes during pregnancy in multiple sclerosis (dated by TCRdb to the late 2010s). Library preparation used the immunoSEQ multiplex PCR assay. TCRdb took over this immuneACCESS table, retaining in-frame rearrangements with V and J assigned. Such tables are incomplete; in checked studies, under half of the missing clones stem from an unresolved V gene, and the remainder is unexplained. This sample comprises some 100,000 clones, over 85% of them detected only once. The leading ten clones occupy about 1.3% of the sample. Sequencing was performed on peripheral blood, taken in the second trimester of pregnancy. The source is a female donor with multiple sclerosis, enrolled in a pregnancy study.

V is TRBV6-1 and J is TRBJ2-3; D remains ambiguous. Germline CDR1 is MNHNS and CDR2 is SASEGT. Deletions cut 11 bases from V and 6 bases from J, with 12 bases between. The CDR3 consists of 11 residues. The CDR3 loop is CAVTALDTQYF. Written as DNA, the CDR3 is TGTGCCGTTACCGCGCTGGATACGCAGTATTTT.

This chain connects TRBV29-1 to TRBJ2-7; 10 nucleotides match TRBD2. The CDR3 has 14 amino acids. CDR1 SQVTM and CDR2 ANQGSEA come from the germline V gene. Trimming took 4 bases from V and 4 from J; bases not matched to a gene: 7. The CDR3 DNA sequence: TGCAGCGTTGTCTCGGATAGCGGGAGGTACGAGCAGTACTTC. Translated, it gives CSVVSDSGRYEQYF.

This clone appeared a few times. The rearrangement links TRBV9 to TRBJ2-3, with D perhaps TRBD1 (6 bases). The CDR3 runs to 15 residues. Germline CDR1 SGDLS, CDR2 YYNGEE. Deletions cut 4 bases from V and 2 bases from J, with 14 bases between. The CDR3 nucleotides read TGTGCCAGCAGCCTAGGACAGATTTACACAGATACGCAGTATTTT. It specifies CASSLGQIYTDTQYF.

The V and J genes are TRBV5-1 and TRBJ2-3, with a possible D match to TRBD2 (6 bases). The V gene's germline CDR1 is SGHRS and CDR2 YFSETQ. The germline V and J ends were trimmed by 2 bases and 2 bases, with 9 bases remaining between them. The CDR3 loop spans 14 amino acids. The CDR3, as DNA: TGCGCCAGCAGCTTCGGGCGGGACACAGATACGCAGTATTTT. Translating gives CASSFGRDTDTQYF.

The chain has TRBV7-3 and TRBJ2-2; 7 bases are a match to TRBD1. The CDR3 sequence is 14 residues long. Trimming took 8 bases from V and 3 from J; bases not matched to a gene: 6. Germline CDR1 reads SGHTA; CDR2 reads FQGTGA. Here the CDR3 DNA reads TGTGCCAGCCGTGGGACAGCCTACACCGGGGAGCTGTTTTTT. This translates into CASRGTAYTGELFF.

This clone was recorded a few times. The chain uses TRBV7-3 and TRBJ1-1; weak D call: TRBD1 (5 bases). Trimming shortened V by 1 base and J by 5 bases, and 8 bases separated the two germline ends. Looked up from germline, CDR1 is SGHTA and CDR2 is FQGTGA. The CDR3 is 13 amino acids. This CDR3 reads CASSLNQGTEAFF. CDR3 coding DNA: TGTGCCAGCAGCTTAAACCAGGGAACTGAAGCTTTCTTT. The complete variable domain, with remaining parts taken from reference TRBV7-3 and TRBJ1-1, reads GAGVSQTPSNKVTEKGKYVELRCDPISGHTALYWYRQSLGQGPEFLIYFQGTGAADDSGLPNDRFFAVRPEGSVSTLKIQRTERGDSAVYLCASSLNQGTEAFFGQGTRLTVV.

CDR3 amino acids: CASGTLSGGGGADEQFF. CDR3 in DNA: TGTGCTAGTGGAACGCTCTCCGGGGGCGGGGGGGCGGATGAGCAGTTCTTC. This chain links TRBV12-5 with TRBJ2-1; TRBD2 agrees at 9 bases. Germline V lookup: CDR1 LGHNT, CDR2 FRNRAP. The length of the CDR3 is 17 residues. Trimming at V came to 6 bases and at J to 8 bases, leaving 17 bases not matched to a gene.

The chain couples TRBV11-2 to TRBJ2-1; possibly TRBD2 for D (7 bases). CDR1 and CDR2 (germline): SGHAT, FQNNGV. The germline V and J ends were trimmed by 1 base and 6 bases, with 10 bases remaining between them. The CDR3 spans 14 residues. CDR3 nucleotide sequence: TGTGCCAGCAGCTTAGTGCGGGGGCCCAATGAGCAGTTCTTC. It yields the protein CASSLVRGPNEQFF.

The genes are TRBV6-5 and TRBJ1-2, with TRBD1 matching 7 bases. CDR3 length: 15 residues. Trimming took 0 bases from V and 2 from J; bases not matched to a gene: 3. Looked up from germline, CDR1 is MNHEY and CDR2 is SVGAGI. CDR3 sequence (DNA): TGTGCCAGCAGTTACTCCCGGGACAGAAACTATGGCTACACCTTC. Translated: CASSYSRDRNYGYTF.

V usage is TRBV18 and J usage is TRBJ2-7; D might be TRBD1 (5 bases). V lost 0 bases, J lost 4 bases, and 16 bases lay in between. Germline V gene lookup returns CDR1 KGHSH and CDR2 LQKENI. The CDR3 loop spans 16 amino acids. CDR3 sequence: CASSPPDRPPDYEQYF. CDR3 coding DNA: TGTGCCAGCTCACCACCAGACAGACCCCCGGATTACGAGCAGTACTTC. Looking up the rest from reference TRBV18 and TRBJ2-7 gives the full variable domain: NAGVMQNPRHLVRRRGQEARLRCSPMKGHSHVYWYRQLPEEGLKFMVYLQKENIIDESGMPKERFSAEFPKEGPSILRIQQVVRGDSAAYFCASSPPDRPPDYEQYFGPGTRLTVT.

The sample holds one count of this clone. V is TRBV7-2 and J is TRBJ1-6; a possible D gene is TRBD1 (6 bases). V was trimmed by 3 bases and J by 8 bases, leaving 11 bases between them. The CDR3 loop spans 14 amino acids. From germline, CDR1 is SGHTA and CDR2 FQGNSA. The CDR3 is CASSFRGWDSPLHF. The CDR3 bases are TGTGCCAGCAGCTTCAGGGGATGGGATTCACCCCTCCACTTT.

V gene TRBV4-1 combines with J gene TRBJ2-1, with 9 positions matching TRBD2. V trimming: 1 base; J trimming: 2 bases; junction bases outside the gene matches: 6. The germline CDR1 and CDR2 sequences are MGHRA and YSYEKL. This CDR3 has 17 residues. Written as DNA, the CDR3 is TGCGCCAGCAGCCAAGTGGGACTAGCTGGCGCCTACAATGAGCAGTTCTTC. It encodes CASSQVGLAGAYNEQFF.

The V gene is TRBV25-1, the J gene TRBJ2-7, with D possibly TRBD1 on 6 matching bases. Germline CDR1 reads MGHDK; CDR2 reads SYGVNS. This CDR3 contains 15 residues. V lost 6 bases, J lost 7 bases, and 22 bases lay in between. The CDR3: CASRATGTSTGEQYF. As DNA, the CDR3 is TGTGCCAGCAGGGCAACCGGGACATCGACGGGGGAGCAGTACTTC.

This chain links TRBV19 with TRBJ2-7; TRBD2 agrees at 8 bases. Germline trimming cut 6 bases from V and 11 bases from J; bases unmatched to any gene: 9. Germline V gives CDR1 LNHDA, CDR2 SQIVND (reference sequence). The CDR3 consists of 12 residues. CDR3 loop: CASSQAGTRKYF. The CDR3 coding sequence is TGTGCCAGTAGCCAAGCCGGGACTAGAAAGTACTTC. The whole variable domain, remainder taken from reference TRBV19 and TRBJ2-7, is DGGITQSPKYLFRKEGQNVTLSCEQNLNHDAMYWYRQDPGQGLRLIYYSQIVNDFQKGDIAEGYSVSREKKESFPLTVTSAQKNPTAFYLCASSQAGTRKYFGPGTRLTVT.

The chain has TRBV27 and TRBJ1-4; D is possibly TRBD1 (6 bases). The CDR3 is 16 amino acids. The V end lost 2 bases, the J end lost 5 bases, and 15 bases lay between the germline ends. Germline V lookup: CDR1 MNHEY, CDR2 SMNVEV (reference sequence). The CDR3 here is CASSLTGTRVNEKLFF. CDR3 coding DNA: TGTGCCAGCAGTTTAACCGGGACAAGGGTAAATGAAAAACTGTTTTTT.

This chain joins TRBV30 and TRBJ2-5; D gene uncertain. Germline CDR1 is GTSNPN and CDR2 is SVGIG (reference sequence). This CDR3 has 13 residues. Trimming removed 0 bases at V and 2 bases at J, with 7 bases between. Here the CDR3 reads CAWSVTVQETQYF. CDR3 nucleotides: TGTGCCTGGAGTGTAACAGTTCAAGAGACCCAGTACTTC.

V usage is TRBV15 and J usage is TRBJ1-4; maybe TRBD1 (5 bases). The germline V and J ends were trimmed by 1 base and 2 bases, with 11 bases remaining between them. The germline CDR1 and CDR2 sequences are LNHNV and YYDKDF (reference sequence). The CDR3 length is 16 residues. This CDR3 reads CATSRARGSTNEKLFF. DNA for the CDR3: TGTGCCACCAGCAGAGCGCGGGGGTCGACTAATGAAAAACTGTTTTTT. Complete variable domain (other parts from reference TRBV15 and TRBJ1-4): DAMVIQNPRYQVTQFGKPVTLSCSQTLNHNVMYWYQQKSSQAPKLLFHYYDKDFNNEADTPDNFQSRRPNTSFCFLDIRSPGLGDTAMYLCATSRARGSTNEKLFFGSGTQLSVL.

The chain employs TRBV7-8 and TRBJ2-5; the D gene is possibly TRBD1 (6 bases). CDR1 and CDR2 (germline): SGHVS, FQNEAQ. The CDR3 contains 15 residues. V gave up 5 bases and J gave up 3 bases, with 16 bases separating them. The CDR3, as DNA: TGTGCCAGCAGCCTGAGGACAGCTCACAAAGAGACCCAGTACTTC. This sequence encodes CASSLRTAHKETQYF. Variable domain in full (rest from reference TRBV7-8 and TRBJ2-5): GAGVSQSPRYKVAKRGQDVALRCDPISGHVSLFWYQQALGQGPEFLTYFQNEAQLDKSGLPSDRFFAERPEGSVSTLKIQRTQQEDSAVYLCASSLRTAHKETQYFGPGTRLLVL.

The chain employs TRBV5-1 and TRBJ2-2, with TRBD2 identical over 14 bases. CDR3 size: 19 residues. From germline, CDR1 is SGHRS and CDR2 YFSETQ. V dropped 3 bases and J dropped 3; count of bases not matched to a gene: 10. CDR3 region: CASSSRLAGGPSDTGELFF. CDR3 in DNA: TGCGCCAGCAGCTCCCGACTAGCGGGAGGGCCCTCGGACACCGGGGAGCTGTTTTTT.

The chain has TRBV11-2 and TRBJ2-5; D gene ambiguous. The CDR3 is 13 amino acids. V lost 5 bases, J lost 5 bases, and 12 bases lay in between. Germline-derived CDR1 and CDR2 are SGHAT and FQNNGV. The CDR3 sequence is CASSPQRVETQYF. The CDR3 nucleotides read TGTGCCAGCAGCCCCCAGCGTGTGGAGACCCAGTACTTC.

V is TRBV7-3 and J is TRBJ2-2; 11 bases are shared with TRBD2. Trimming removed 5 bases from V and 2 bases from J; junction bases left unmatched: 4. Germline CDR1 SGHTA, CDR2 FQGTGA. The CDR3 has 16 residues. The CDR3 here is CASSRGTSGNTGELFF. The CDR3 DNA is TGTGCCAGCAGCCGGGGGACTAGCGGTAACACCGGGGAGCTGTTTTTT.

CDR3 sequence: CATSRDSATGELFF. CDR3 DNA: TGTGCCACCAGCAGAGACAGTGCTACCGGGGAGCTGTTTTTT. The chain couples TRBV15 to TRBJ2-2; D is unresolved. The CDR3 length is 14 residues. Germline V gene data show CDR1 as LNHNV and CDR2 as YYDKDF (reference sequence). V was cut by 0 bases and J by 5 bases, with 7 bases left in between.

This chain joins TRBV5-1 and TRBJ2-7; 9 bases map to TRBD1. Germline trimming cut 4 bases from V and 4 bases from J; bases unmatched to any gene: 9. CDR1 SGHRS and CDR2 YFSETQ come from the germline V gene. The CDR3 length is 15 residues. This CDR3 reads CASSPLTGGRYEQYF. CDR3 sequence (DNA): TGCGCCAGCAGCCCGTTGACAGGGGGAAGATACGAGCAGTACTTC.

This chain joins TRBV7-9 and TRBJ2-2; D gene uncertain. The CDR3 loop spans 14 amino acids. Germline V gene lookup returns CDR1 SEHNR and CDR2 FQNEAQ (reference sequence). The germline V and J ends were trimmed by 5 bases and 1 base, with 8 bases remaining between them. The CDR3 is CASSLVGNTGELFF. CDR3 DNA sequence: TGTGCCAGCAGCCTTGTCGGGAACACCGGGGAGCTGTTTTTT.

The chain recombines TRBV6-5 with TRBJ1-5; 7 positions match TRBD1. The CDR3 spans 14 residues. V lost 7 bases, J lost 2 bases, and 5 bases stayed unmatched. Per germline, CDR1 MNHEY and CDR2 SVGAGI. The chain's CDR3 is CASTDREGNQPQHF. In nucleotides, the CDR3 is TGTGCCAGCACCGACAGGGAGGGCAATCAGCCCCAGCATTTT.

The V call is TRBV13, the J call TRBJ2-5; TRBD2 agrees at 11 bases. CDR3 size: 18 residues. Looked up from germline, CDR1 is PRHDT and CDR2 is FYEKMQ (reference sequence). The V gene end was trimmed by 0 bases and the J gene end by 4 bases; junction bases not matched to a gene: 10. CDR3 nucleotide sequence: TGTGCCAGCAGCTTAGGAGGGATAGCGGGAGGGCCGGTAGAGACCCAGTACTTC. As protein: CASSLGGIAGGPVETQYF.

The chain couples TRBV5-1 to TRBJ2-3, with D perhaps TRBD2 (6 bases). The CDR3 sequence is 15 residues long. From germline, CDR1 is SGHRS and CDR2 YFSETQ. The ends were cut back, 0 bases at V and 3 bases at J, with 11 bases in the middle. The CDR3 DNA follows: TGCGCCAGCAGCTTGGACGGGACTGGTACAGATACGCAGTATTTT. It translates to CASSLDGTGTDTQYF. Full variable domain (remainder filled in from reference TRBV5-1 and TRBJ2-3): KAGVTQTPRYLIKTRGQQVTLSCSPISGHRSVSWYQQTPGQGLQFLFEYFSETQRNKGNFPGRFSGRQFSNSRSEMNVSTLELGDSALYLCASSLDGTGTDTQYFGPGTRLTVL.

This chain joins TRBV27 and TRBJ2-7; weak D call: TRBD1 (5 bases). The CDR3 sequence is 13 residues long. Germline-derived CDR1 and CDR2 are MNHEY and SMNVEV (reference sequence). Trimming removed 4 bases at V and 3 bases at J, with 10 bases between. Written as DNA, the CDR3 is TGTGCCAGCAGTTCCTCGACAGTCTACGAGCAGTACTTC. Residues: CASSSSTVYEQYF.

This clone was observed a single time. The chain employs TRBV5-1 and TRBJ1-2; 10 bases align to TRBD1. V trimming: 2 bases; J trimming: 8 bases; junction bases outside the gene matches: 6. This CDR3 is built from 14 residues. Germline V lookup: CDR1 SGHRS, CDR2 YFSETQ. DNA of the CDR3: TGCGCCAGCAGCTTTGGGGGACAGGGGACCGGCTACACCTTC. Translated, it gives CASSFGGQGTGYTF.

In its sample, this clone was seen once. The chain carries TRBV7-2 and TRBJ2-6; unclear D gene. V was trimmed by 1 base and J by 12 bases, leaving 10 bases between them. The CDR3 contains 13 residues. Germline V CDR1 and CDR2: SGHTA, FQGNSA. The CDR3, as DNA: TGTGCCAGCAGCTTAGTCTCATCAGGCGTCCTGACTTTC. Its protein is CASSLVSSGVLTF.